This paragraph reports one T cell receptor beta chain. Assay used: immunoSEQ multiplex PCR; TCRdb lists only in-frame clones, some missing. The sample contains 120,000 to 150,000 clones, roughly nine tenths of which appear only once. These data originate in a study of control samples from healthy donors and cancer patients. V gave up 2 bases and J gave up 0 bases; unmatched junction bases: 7. Germline-derived CDR1 and CDR2 are MDHEN and SYDVKM. The CDR3 totals 17 residues. The chain combines TRBV28 with TRBJ2-1; TRBD2 agrees at 7 bases. Material for sequencing was blood. The receptor was isolated from a woman aged 25-40 years in good health. The CDR3 DNA is TGTGCCAGCAGTTTAGGGCAGCGGGGTAGCTCCTACAATGAGCAGTTCTTC. It translates to CASSLGQRGSSYNEQFF.